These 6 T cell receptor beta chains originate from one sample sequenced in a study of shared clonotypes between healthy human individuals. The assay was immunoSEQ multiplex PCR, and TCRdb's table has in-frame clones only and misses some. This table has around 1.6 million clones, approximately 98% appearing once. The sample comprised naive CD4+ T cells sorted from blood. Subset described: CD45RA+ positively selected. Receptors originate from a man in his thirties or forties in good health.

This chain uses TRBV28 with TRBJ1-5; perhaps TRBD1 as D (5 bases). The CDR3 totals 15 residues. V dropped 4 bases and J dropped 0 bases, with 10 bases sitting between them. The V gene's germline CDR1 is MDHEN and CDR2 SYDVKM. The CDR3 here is CASSWGSNSNQPQHF. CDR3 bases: TGTGCCAGCAGTTGGGGCAGCAATAGCAATCAGCCCCAGCATTTT.

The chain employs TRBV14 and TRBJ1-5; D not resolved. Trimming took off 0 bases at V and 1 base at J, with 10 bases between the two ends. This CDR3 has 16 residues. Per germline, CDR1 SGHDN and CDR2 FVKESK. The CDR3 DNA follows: TGTGCCAGCAGCCAAGATGGCGGGGTGAGCAATCAGCCCCAGCATTTT. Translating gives CASSQDGGVSNQPQHF.

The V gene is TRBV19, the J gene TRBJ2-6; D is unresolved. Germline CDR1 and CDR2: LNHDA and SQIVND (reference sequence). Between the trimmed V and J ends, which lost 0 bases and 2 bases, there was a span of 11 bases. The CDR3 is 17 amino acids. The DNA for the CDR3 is TGTGCCAGTAGTATAGATGAGGCTAGGGCTGGGGCCAACGTCCTGACTTTC. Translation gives CASSIDEARAGANVLTF.

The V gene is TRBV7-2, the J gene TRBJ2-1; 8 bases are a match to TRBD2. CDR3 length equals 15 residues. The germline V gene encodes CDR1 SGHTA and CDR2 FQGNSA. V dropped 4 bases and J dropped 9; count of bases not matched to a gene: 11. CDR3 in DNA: TGTGCCAGCAGCTCCAGACTAGCGTCGCCACCTGAGCAGTTCTTC. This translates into CASSSRLASPPEQFF. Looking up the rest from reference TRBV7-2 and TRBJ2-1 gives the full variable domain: GAGVSQSPSNKVTEKGKDVELRCDPISGHTALYWYRQSLGQGLEFLIYFQGNSAPDKSGLPSDRFSAERTGGSVSTLTIQRTQQEDSAVYLCASSSRLASPPEQFFGPGTRLTVL.

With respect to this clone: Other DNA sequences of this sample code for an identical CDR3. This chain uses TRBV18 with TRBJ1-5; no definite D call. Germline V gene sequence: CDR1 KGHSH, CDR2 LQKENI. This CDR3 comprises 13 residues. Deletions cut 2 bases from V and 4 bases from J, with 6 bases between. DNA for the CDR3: TGTGCCAGCTCACCAATCGGTAATCAGCCCCAGCATTTT. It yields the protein CASSPIGNQPQHF.

CDR3 residues: CASSVVAGMGVEQYF. The DNA of the CDR3 is TGTGCCAGCAGCGTAGTGGCAGGTATGGGAGTGGAGCAGTACTTC. The rearrangement uses TRBV9 and TRBJ2-7, with D perhaps TRBD2 (5 bases). Trimming removed 0 bases at V and 7 bases at J, with 17 bases between. CDR1 is SGDLS and CDR2 is YYNGEE in the germline V gene. The CDR3 totals 15 residues.